This entry features one T cell receptor (beta chain) sequence. Other DNA sequences of this sample code for an identical CDR3. CDR1 and CDR2 (germline): SGHNT, YENEEA. This CDR3 has 14 residues. Trimming took 1 base from V and 1 from J, leaving 8 bases between them. The protocol was immunoSEQ multiplex PCR, while the TCRdb copy is restricted to in-frame clones and leaves out a portion. The sample consists of about 120,000 clones, around 89% of them appearing once. The data were obtained in a study of control samples from healthy donors and cancer patients. The chain carries TRBV11-3 and TRBJ2-7, with D maybe TRBD1 (5 bases). The sequence came from a man aged 40-49 years in good health. Material: blood. CDR3 sequence reads: CASSLGDSSYEQYF. The CDR3, as DNA: TGTGCCAGCAGCTTAGGCGACAGTTCCTACGAGCAGTACTTC.